Included here is one T cell receptor beta chain sequence, with context. The antigen remains undetermined. These data originate in a study of T cell responses to AZD1222 COVID-19 vaccine. Study conclusions and caveats: Spike-specific TCR breadth and depth grew following two AZD1222 doses.

CDR3 length equals 15 residues. CDR1 and CDR2 (germline): KGHSH, LQKENI. V shed 5 bases, J shed 4 bases, and the junction held 8 bases outside the gene matches. The repertoire was sequenced with immunoSEQ multiplex PCR; TCRdb's copy has only in-frame clones and lacks some. The sample lists about 170,000 clones; roughly 89% were seen once. The rearrangement uses TRBV18 and TRBJ1-1, with TRBD1 matching over 9 bases. Here the sequenced sample was peripheral blood, taken on day 0 of AZD1222 vaccination. This sequence originates from an adult in good health. CDR3 sequence: CASSTTGTGFTEAFF. Here the CDR3 DNA reads TGTGCCAGCTCAACAACCGGGACAGGGTTCACTGAAGCTTTCTTT. The variable domain in full, with the rest retrieved from reference TRBV18 and TRBJ1-1, is NAGVMQNPRHLVRRRGQEARLRCSPMKGHSHVYWYRQLPEEGLKFMVYLQKENIIDESGMPKERFSAEFPKEGPSILRIQQVVRGDSAAYFCASSTTGTGFTEAFFGQGTRLTVV.